Listed here is a single T cell receptor beta chain. Its specificity is not known. The data stem from a study of cytomegalovirus exposure and HLA in healthy donors. On the study more broadly: Some 200 million T cells yielded around 120 million unique TCR beta sequences in earlier analysis. There were about 85 million unique TCRs (from HLA-typed donors) in an early data release.

Study results and caveats: In a later analysis, V- and J-gene trimming of beta chains associated with a DCLRE1C missense variant, replicated independently. Several of the most significant clusters appeared, in a later analysis, to be linked to common viral pathogens.

Germline CDR1 MRHNA, CDR2 SNTAGT. Between the trimmed V and J ends, which lost 2 bases and 4 bases, there was a span of 11 bases. The CDR3 totals 15 residues. Vbeta (60) and Jbeta (13) primers were used in the PCR. TCRdb's table, derived via immunoSEQ multiplex PCR, lists solely in-frame clones and lacks some. The table lists some 170,000 clones, about 83% of them singletons. V usage is TRBV6-4 and J usage is TRBJ2-2; D might be TRBD1 (6 bases). The sample comprised PBMCs. This clonotype was sampled from a woman aged 25 to 45 in good health and CMV-seronegative. This CDR3 is CASSDGQGFTGELFF. The CDR3 region has the DNA TGTGCCAGCAGTGACGGGCAGGGGTTCACCGGGGAGCTGTTTTTT.